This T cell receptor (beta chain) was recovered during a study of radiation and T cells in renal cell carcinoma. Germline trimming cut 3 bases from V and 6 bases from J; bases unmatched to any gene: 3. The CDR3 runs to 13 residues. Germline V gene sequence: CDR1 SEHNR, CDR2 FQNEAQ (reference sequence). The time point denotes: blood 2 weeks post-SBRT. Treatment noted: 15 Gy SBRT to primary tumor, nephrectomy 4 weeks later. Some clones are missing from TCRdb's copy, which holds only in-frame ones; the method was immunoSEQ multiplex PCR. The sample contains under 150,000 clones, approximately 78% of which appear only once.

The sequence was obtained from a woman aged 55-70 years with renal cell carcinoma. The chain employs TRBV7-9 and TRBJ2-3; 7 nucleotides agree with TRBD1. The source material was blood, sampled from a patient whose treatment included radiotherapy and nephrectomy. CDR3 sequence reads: CASSLTGSDTQYF. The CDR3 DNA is TGTGCCAGCAGCTTGACAGGGTCGGATACGCAGTATTTT.